Shown below are 26 T cell receptor beta chains from a single sample sequenced in a study of graft-versus-host responses after intestinal transplantation. The assay was immunoSEQ multiplex PCR, and TCRdb's table has in-frame clones only and misses some. The table shows tens of thousands of clones, with roughly four fifths occurring only once. No antigen has been assigned to these receptors. Sequenced here: unstimulated CD8+ T cells sorted from spleen or lymph node cells, sampled before intestinal transplant. These receptors were taken from a human donor who received an intestinal transplant.

The rearrangement joins TRBV28 to TRBJ2-3; tentative D call: TRBD2 (5 bases). With 3 bases removed from V and 4 bases from J, the gap between germline ends came to 11 bases. CDR3 length: 14 amino acids. Germline V gene lookup returns CDR1 MDHEN and CDR2 SYDVKM. The CDR3 loop reads CASSLSSSSDTQYF. CDR3 DNA: TGTGCCAGCAGTTTGTCCTCTAGCTCAGATACGCAGTATTTT.

A few counts support this clone. This chain joins TRBV28 and TRBJ1-5, with a tentative D call TRBD1 (6 bases). Germline V CDR1 and CDR2: MDHEN, SYDVKM. This CDR3 has 13 residues. The V end was cut by 10 bases, the J end by 4 bases, with 14 bases between. The CDR3 loop reads CATGGRANQPQHF. CDR3 in DNA: TGTGCCACCGGGGGGCGGGCAAATCAGCCCCAGCATTTT. The variable domain in full, completed from reference TRBV28 and TRBJ1-5, reads DVKVTQSSRYLVKRTGEKVFLECVQDMDHENMFWYRQDPGLGLRLIYFSYDVKMKEKGDIPEGYSVSREKKERFSLILESASTNQTSMYLCATGGRANQPQHFGDGTRLSIL.

The chain joins TRBV13 to TRBJ2-1; perhaps TRBD1 as D (6 bases). The V end was cut by 6 bases, the J end by 6 bases, with 12 bases between. The CDR3 is made up of 13 amino acids. Germline V gives CDR1 PRHDT, CDR2 FYEKMQ (reference sequence). CDR3 protein: CASSFRQVNEQFF. CDR3 DNA: TGTGCCAGCAGTTTTCGACAGGTCAATGAGCAGTTCTTC.

The chain recombines TRBV5-1 with TRBJ2-1, with unresolved D. V lost 4 bases, J lost 9 bases, and 17 bases lay in between. Germline V gene lookup returns CDR1 SGHRS and CDR2 YFSETQ. The CDR3 sequence is 14 residues long. CDR3 nucleotide sequence: TGCGCCAGCAGCGTTGGGCCGGCCGTAGTTGAGCAGTTCTTC. Its protein is CASSVGPAVVEQFF.

The chain links TRBV27 to TRBJ2-3; D is undetermined. Per the germline V gene, CDR1 is MNHEY and CDR2 is SMNVEV (reference sequence). Between the trimmed V and J ends, which lost 0 bases and 1 base, there was a span of 20 bases. The CDR3 covers 19 residues. CDR3 in amino acids: CASSLSSLSSGAGTDTQYF. The CDR3 DNA reads TGTGCCAGCAGTTTATCCTCGCTATCTTCAGGAGCTGGCACAGATACGCAGTATTTT.

The CDR3 DNA reads as TGTGCCAGCAGTTACACAGGAACAGATACGCAGTATTTT. Encoded protein: CASSYTGTDTQYF. The rearrangement joins TRBV6-5 to TRBJ2-3; D possibly corresponds to TRBD1 (5 bases). CDR1 is MNHEY and CDR2 is SVGAGI in the germline V gene. This CDR3 spans 13 amino acids. Trimming took off 2 bases at V and 3 bases at J, with 6 bases between the two ends.

This clone was seen just once. This chain uses TRBV4-1 with TRBJ2-7; 9 bases fit TRBD1. The CDR3 length is 15 residues. CDR1 is MGHRA and CDR2 is YSYEKL in the germline V gene. J gave up 5 bases and V 4 bases, and 9 bases lay outside the gene matches. The CDR3 spells CASSLSNRGQNEQYF. For the CDR3, the DNA is TGCGCCAGCAGCCTATCTAACAGGGGGCAGAACGAGCAGTACTTC.

This clone was seen a few times. This chain joins TRBV15 and TRBJ2-2; D perhaps matches TRBD1 (6 bases). With 6 bases removed from V and 5 bases from J, the gap between germline ends came to 7 bases. Per the germline V gene, CDR1 is LNHNV and CDR2 is YYDKDF (reference sequence). The CDR3 extends over 12 amino acids. The CDR3 DNA sequence: TGTGCCACCAGGCAGGGGACCGGGGAGCTGTTTTTT. Amino acid sequence: CATRQGTGELFF. Filled out from reference TRBV15 and TRBJ2-2, the complete variable domain reads DAMVIQNPRYQVTQFGKPVTLSCSQTLNHNVMYWYQQKSSQAPKLLFHYYDKDFNNEADTPDNFQSRRPNTSFCFLDIRSPGLGDTAMYLCATRQGTGELFFGEGSRLTVL.

The chain couples TRBV27 to TRBJ1-2, with TRBD1 matching 7 bases. Trimming at V came to 5 bases and at J to 4 bases, leaving 10 bases not matched to a gene. The V gene's germline CDR1 is MNHEY and CDR2 SMNVEV (reference sequence). The CDR3 contains 15 residues. This CDR3 reads CASSLGQPIFYGYTF. The CDR3 DNA reads as TGTGCCAGCAGTCTGGGACAGCCAATCTTCTATGGCTACACCTTC.

J is TRBJ1-2 and V is TRBV6-6; no definite D call. Per the germline V gene, CDR1 is MNHNY and CDR2 is SVGAGI (reference sequence). Trimming removed 6 bases from V and 7 bases from J, with 18 bases in between. The CDR3 runs to 14 residues. As DNA, the CDR3 is TGTGCCAGCAGCCACCGAGGTCTTCACGGTGGCTACACCTTC. It yields the protein CASSHRGLHGGYTF.

The chain recombines TRBV7-9 with TRBJ1-4; tentatively, D is TRBD1 (5 bases). This CDR3 region has 15 residues. Trimming stripped 7 bases from V and 8 bases from J, with 20 bases between. In germline, CDR1 is SEHNR, CDR2 FQNEAQ (reference sequence). CDR3 sequence (DNA): TGTGCCAGCACCGACCGGGGGGTGGTCAGAGAAAAACTGTTTTTT. It translates to CASTDRGVVREKLFF.

The chain joins TRBV2 to TRBJ1-1; D might be TRBD1 (6 bases). This CDR3 is built from 14 residues. Germline CDR1 and CDR2: SNHLY and FYNNEI. Deletions cut 6 bases from V and 0 bases from J, with 11 bases between. In nucleotides, the CDR3 is TGTGCCAGCAGCCGGGGGGGCCTGAACACTGAAGCTTTCTTT. This sequence encodes CASSRGGLNTEAFF.

J is TRBJ2-7 and V is TRBV5-4; D is perhaps TRBD1 or TRBD2 (5 bases each). CDR1 and CDR2 (germline): SGHNT, YYREEE (reference sequence). V shed 0 bases and J shed 0 bases, with 10 bases lying between them. The CDR3 sequence is 15 residues long. For the CDR3, the DNA is TGTGCCAGCAGCTTGGGCTCAGGGAGCTCCTACGAGCAGTACTTC. Translated, it gives CASSLGSGSSYEQYF.

Only one count was recorded for this clone. The chain couples TRBV11-3 to TRBJ2-2; 9 nucleotides agree with TRBD1. Trimming took 6 bases from V and 3 from J; bases not matched to a gene: 8. Per the germline V gene, CDR1 is SGHNT and CDR2 is YENEEA. The CDR3 consists of 16 residues. CDR3 nucleotides: TGTGCCAGCAGTCCCCGGACAGGGGAGGACACCGGGGAGCTGTTTTTT. Encoded protein: CASSPRTGEDTGELFF.

The chain carries TRBV5-6 and TRBJ2-7, with 10 bases fitting TRBD2. V lost 3 bases and J lost 1; bases outside the gene matches: 7. There are 16 residues in the CDR3. Germline lookup yields CDR1 SGHDT and CDR2 YYEEEE. The CDR3 loop reads CASSSPSGSVSYEQYF. The CDR3 coding sequence is TGTGCCAGCAGCTCCCCTAGCGGGAGCGTATCCTACGAGCAGTACTTC.

V usage is TRBV6-6 and J usage is TRBJ2-1; tentatively, D is TRBD1 or TRBD2 (5 bases each). V lost 0 bases to trimming and J lost 5 bases, with 8 bases between them. In germline, CDR1 is MNHNY, CDR2 SVGAGI (reference sequence). CDR3 length: 14 residues. The DNA of the CDR3 is TGTGCCAGCAGTTACTCCGGGACGCACAATGAGCAGTTCTTC. Translating it yields CASSYSGTHNEQFF.

The rearrangement joins TRBV4-1 to TRBJ1-4; no clear D gene. The CDR3 is 14 amino acids. The germline V gene has CDR1 MGHRA and CDR2 YSYEKL. V was clipped by 1 base and J by 8 bases, with 11 bases between them. Here the CDR3 reads CASSQAGLGEKLFF. CDR3 sequence (DNA): TGCGCCAGCAGCCAAGCAGGCCTGGGGGAAAAACTGTTTTTT.

This clone was seen a handful of times. The rearrangement links TRBV9 to TRBJ2-7; 7 bases agree with TRBD2. Germline CDR1 reads SGDLS; CDR2 reads YYNGEE. J gave up 10 bases and V 4 bases, and 20 bases lay outside the gene matches. The CDR3 loop spans 16 amino acids. The DNA of the CDR3 is TGTGCCAGCAGCATCTCCCCGCGGGGGTGGGGCCGCCGACAGTACTTC. Its protein is CASSISPRGWGRRQYF.

The chain is built from TRBV11-1 and TRBJ2-7, with unresolved D. Germline V gene lookup returns CDR1 SGHAT and CDR2 FQDESV (reference sequence). The CDR3 runs 15 residues. Trimming removed 4 bases from V and 0 bases from J, with 13 bases in between. The CDR3: CASSSGGRSSYEQYF. The CDR3 nucleotides read TGTGCCAGCAGCTCAGGTGGAAGGAGCTCCTACGAGCAGTACTTC.

V and J are TRBV29-1 and TRBJ2-3; 7 bases agree with TRBD2. Trimming cost V 1 base and J 4 bases; bases outside gene matches: 11. The CDR3 totals 16 residues. Germline CDR1 reads SQVTM; CDR2 reads ANQGSEA. The CDR3 loop reads CSVEGGSSGPADTQYF. CDR3 DNA: TGCAGCGTTGAAGGGGGATCTAGCGGCCCCGCAGATACGCAGTATTTT.

The rearrangement joins TRBV7-3 to TRBJ1-1; D is possibly TRBD1 (5 bases). The length of the CDR3 is 14 residues. CDR1 SGHTA and CDR2 FQGTGA come from the germline V gene. Deletions cut 2 bases from V and 6 bases from J, with 13 bases between. The DNA of the CDR3 is TGTGCCAGCAGCTTATATGGGGGAGGGGCTGAAGCTTTCTTT. It translates to CASSLYGGGAEAFF.

The chain joins TRBV13 to TRBJ2-1; TRBD1 is a possible D gene (6 bases). Trimming shortened V by 0 bases and J by 0 bases, and 6 bases separated the two germline ends. This CDR3 has 15 residues. CDR1 and CDR2 from the germline V gene are PRHDT and FYEKMQ (reference sequence). The CDR3 DNA reads TGTGCCAGCAGCTTAGGGGACAGCTCCTACAATGAGCAGTTCTTC. It encodes CASSLGDSSYNEQFF.

This rearrangement joins TRBV6-5 to TRBJ2-7; 7 bases map to TRBD2. The germline V gene encodes CDR1 MNHEY and CDR2 SVGAGI. The CDR3 is 15 residues long. V gave up 7 bases and J gave up 6 bases; unmatched junction bases: 15. CDR3 region: CASTFGGSTGFEQYF. The CDR3 DNA reads TGTGCCAGCACCTTCGGCGGGAGTACGGGCTTCGAGCAGTACTTC.

The V call is TRBV7-7, the J call TRBJ2-5; 9 nucleotides match TRBD1. The junction had 13 bases not matched to a gene; V was cut back by 10 bases and J by 4 bases. Germline V gene sequence: CDR1 SSHAT, CDR2 FNYEAQ (reference sequence). The CDR3 is 15 residues long. The CDR3: CATSINRGRGETQYF. In DNA form, the CDR3 reads TGTGCCACGTCCATCAACAGGGGGCGAGGAGAGACCCAGTACTTC.

The chain recombines TRBV28 with TRBJ1-5; D ambiguous. Per the germline V gene, CDR1 is MDHEN and CDR2 is SYDVKM. CDR3 length equals 13 residues. V gave up 7 bases and J gave up 3 bases, with 10 bases separating them. CDR3 DNA: TGTGCCAGCAATTACGGGGACAATCAGCCCCAGCATTTT. Protein sequence: CASNYGDNQPQHF.

The CDR3 sequence: CASSLEVQGTDTQYF. The CDR3 nucleotides read TGCGCCAGCAGCTTGGAAGTCCAGGGCACAGATACGCAGTATTTT. This chain joins TRBV5-1 and TRBJ2-3; D is unclear. Trimming cost V 0 bases and J 1 base, with 9 bases left between them. Germline V gene sequence: CDR1 SGHRS, CDR2 YFSETQ. The CDR3 has 15 residues.